The 15 T cell receptor beta chains below come from one sample, sequenced in a study of T cell responses to AZD1222 COVID-19 vaccine. The repertoire was sequenced with immunoSEQ multiplex PCR; TCRdb's copy has only in-frame clones and lacks some. Among some 140,000 clones listed, about nine tenths were seen once. The material sequenced was peripheral blood, taken on day 0 of AZD1222 vaccination. The receptor source for this set is an adult in good health.

The genes are TRBV6-5 and TRBJ2-7; the D gene is possibly TRBD2 (7 bases). Germline CDR1 MNHEY, CDR2 SVGAGI. This CDR3 comprises 15 residues. Trimming cost V 1 base and J 7 bases, with 17 bases left between them. The CDR3 sequence is CASSYFRGAVGEQYF. The DNA for the CDR3 is TGTGCCAGCAGTTACTTCCGGGGGGCAGTAGGGGAGCAGTACTTC.

This chain joins TRBV18 and TRBJ1-6, with D unresolved. The V end lost 2 bases, the J end lost 11 bases, and 13 bases lay between the germline ends. CDR1 and CDR2 from the germline V gene are KGHSH and LQKENI. The CDR3 is 14 amino acids. The DNA of the CDR3 is TGTGCCAGCTCACCATATGCAGGCCAGGCACCCCTCCACTTT. Residues: CASSPYAGQAPLHF. The complete variable domain, with remaining parts taken from reference TRBV18 and TRBJ1-6, reads NAGVMQNPRHLVRRRGQEARLRCSPMKGHSHVYWYRQLPEEGLKFMVYLQKENIIDESGMPKERFSAEFPKEGPSILRIQQVVRGDSAAYFCASSPYAGQAPLHFGNGTRLTVT.

This rearrangement joins TRBV7-6 to TRBJ2-1; 8 bases line up with TRBD1. Germline V lookup: CDR1 SGHVS, CDR2 FNYEAQ. The V gene end was trimmed by 7 bases and the J gene end by 4 bases; junction bases not matched to a gene: 12. CDR3 size: 16 residues. The CDR3 sequence: CASTVLSGGMYNEQFF. The CDR3 DNA reads TGTGCCAGCACCGTCCTGTCAGGGGGCATGTACAATGAGCAGTTCTTC.

The genes are TRBV24-1 and TRBJ2-7; 10 nucleotides agree with TRBD2. The germline gives CDR1 KGHDR, CDR2 SFDVKD. The ends lost 2 bases at V and 0 bases at J; junction bases unmatched: 3. The CDR3 has 16 residues. For the CDR3, the DNA is TGTGCCACCAGTGATTCTAGCGGGGGATTCTCCTACGAGCAGTACTTC. Protein product: CATSDSSGGFSYEQYF.

The chain employs TRBV3-1 (or the pseudogene TRBV3-2) and TRBJ2-7, with TRBD2 matching 11 bases. The germline gives CDR1 LGHDT, CDR2 YNNKEL (reference sequence). V lost 4 bases to trimming and J lost 2 bases; unmatched junction nucleotides: 4. This CDR3 has 15 residues. The CDR3 nucleotides read TGTGCCAGCAGCCCTAGCGGGAGGTGGGCCTACGAGCAGTACTTC. This encodes CASSPSGRWAYEQYF.

V gene TRBV7-8 combines with J gene TRBJ2-7; a weak D match, TRBD1 (5 bases). The CDR3 consists of 15 residues. Germline assignment: CDR1 SGHVS and CDR2 FQNEAQ. Trimming took off 4 bases at V and 0 bases at J, with 13 bases between the two ends. CDR3 sequence reads: CASSSHQGPSYEQYF. The CDR3 nucleotides are TGTGCCAGCAGCTCACATCAGGGTCCCTCCTACGAGCAGTACTTC.

The chain carries TRBV19 and TRBJ1-5; D may be TRBD1 (5 bases). V was clipped by 7 bases and J by 2 bases, with 18 bases between them. Germline V lookup: CDR1 LNHDA, CDR2 SQIVND (reference sequence). CDR3 size: 16 residues. In DNA form, the CDR3 reads TGTGCCAGTAACGTTCTCCCCCGAGGGGGCAATCAGCCCCAGCATTTT. It codes for CASNVLPRGGNQPQHF.

Only a few counts were recorded for this clone. This CDR3 reads CASSSHLNTEAFF. The CDR3 DNA reads as TGTGCCAGCAGCTCCCACCTGAACACTGAAGCTTTCTTT. This chain connects TRBV7-8 to TRBJ1-1; D not resolved. V lost 4 bases and J lost 0, with 6 bases in between. Germline CDR1 is SGHVS and CDR2 is FQNEAQ. The CDR3 runs to 13 residues.

The CDR3 loop reads CASSPAWANRVNYGYTF. CDR3 bases: TGCGCCAGCAGCCCCGCCTGGGCGAATAGAGTTAACTATGGCTACACCTTC. V is TRBV5-1 and J is TRBJ1-2; D remains unclear. V lost 4 bases and J 1 base, leaving 20 bases between the germline ends. The CDR3 runs to 17 residues. Germline CDR1 reads SGHRS; CDR2 reads YFSETQ.

The chain has TRBV9 and TRBJ1-1; TRBD1 is a possible D gene (6 bases). The length of the CDR3 is 16 residues. From germline, CDR1 is SGDLS and CDR2 YYNGEE. Between the trimmed V and J ends, which lost 4 bases and 5 bases, there was a span of 21 bases. Here the CDR3 reads CASSPGGGLRETEAFF. The CDR3 bases are TGTGCCAGCAGCCCAGGTGGGGGGCTGAGGGAAACTGAAGCTTTCTTT.

This clone has just a few counts. The chain links TRBV7-9 to TRBJ2-2; 7 positions match TRBD1. Germline values: CDR1 SEHNR, CDR2 FQNEAQ (reference sequence). The CDR3 covers 14 residues. With V trimmed by 5 bases and J by 4 bases, 4 bases remained unmatched. As DNA, the CDR3 is TGTGCCAGCAGCGAGGGACAGATCACCGGGGAGCTGTTTTTT. Encoded protein: CASSEGQITGELFF.

The chain has TRBV5-5 and TRBJ2-5, with D unclear. V was cut by 2 bases and J by 0 bases, with 8 bases left in between. CDR1 is SGHKS, CDR2 YYEKEE, per germline (reference sequence). CDR3 length equals 14 residues. Written as DNA, the CDR3 is TGTGCCAGCAGCTTCGCCCGGTACCAAGAGACCCAGTACTTC. Translated: CASSFARYQETQYF.

V gene TRBV18 combines with J gene TRBJ1-1; 9 positions match TRBD1. The V segment lost 5 bases and the J segment 3 bases; nucleotides outside the gene matches: 4. This CDR3 contains 14 residues. Germline lookup yields CDR1 KGHSH and CDR2 LQKENI. This CDR3 reads CASSSTGGDTEAFF. In nucleotides, the CDR3 is TGTGCCAGCTCATCGACAGGGGGAGACACTGAAGCTTTCTTT. The variable domain in full, with the rest retrieved from reference TRBV18 and TRBJ1-1, is NAGVMQNPRHLVRRRGQEARLRCSPMKGHSHVYWYRQLPEEGLKFMVYLQKENIIDESGMPKERFSAEFPKEGPSILRIQQVVRGDSAAYFCASSSTGGDTEAFFGQGTRLTVV.

The CDR3 is CASSQDLGDSYNSPLHF. CDR3 DNA: TGCGCCAGCAGCCAAGATTTGGGGGACAGCTATAATTCACCCCTCCACTTT. This chain connects TRBV4-1 to TRBJ1-6; the match to TRBD1 covers 7 bases. The CDR3 contains 17 residues. CDR1 and CDR2 from the germline V gene are MGHRA and YSYEKL. The J segment lost 3 bases and the V segment lost 0 bases, leaving 5 bases of the junction unmatched.

The chain employs TRBV18 and TRBJ1-1, with a weak D call TRBD1 (5 bases). CDR3 size: 13 residues. V was shortened by 6 bases and J by 8 bases, with 16 bases between the two germline ends. Germline V lookup: CDR1 KGHSH, CDR2 LQKENI. In DNA, the CDR3 is TGTGCCAGCTCCCTCTCCCGACAGACCGAAGCTTTCTTT. This translates into CASSLSRQTEAFF.